Listed below are T cell receptor beta chains from one sample, sequenced in a study of Tregs in tolerant kidney transplant recipients. Produced via immunoSEQ multiplex PCR; TCRdb's table is partial and in-frame only. This table holds 100,000 to 130,000 clones, nearly 90% found once. The sequencing here drew on CD4+ T cells from blood, taken before the transplant. All receptors derive from a human donor who received a combined kidney and bone marrow transplant. Each CDR3 is given with its conserved first and last residue. The D gene is left open where the match is weak. For some rows the clone size is stated as once, few or many, or as a class when expanded; others skip it.

V gene: TRBV7-2; D gene: TRBD2; CDR3 length: 17; J gene: TRBJ2-3; clone size: NA; CDR3 DNA: TGTGCCAGCAGCTTTCGGGAGCGCGGGGGGTACACAGATACGCAGTATTTT; CDR3 protein: CASSFRERGGYTDTQYF
V gene: TRBV7-2; D gene: TRBD1; CDR3 length: 13; J gene: TRBJ1-1; clone size: NA; CDR3 DNA: TGTGCCACCACAGGGGGGGTGAACACTGAAGCTTTCTTT; CDR3 protein: CATTGGVNTEAFF
V gene: TRBV18; D gene: NA; CDR3 length: 14; J gene: TRBJ1-1; clone size: NA; CDR3 DNA: TGTGCCAGCTCACCAGGTCAGGGTAACACTGAAGCTTTCTTT; CDR3 protein: CASSPGQGNTEAFF
V gene: TRBV7-9; D gene: TRBD1; CDR3 length: 18; J gene: TRBJ1-5; clone size: NA; CDR3 DNA: TGTGCCAGCAGCTTAGAGGGTGGCAGGGGGCGGGGAAATCAGCCCCAGCATTTT; CDR3 protein: CASSLEGGRGRGNQPQHF
V gene: TRBV12-2; D gene: NA; CDR3 length: 18; J gene: TRBJ2-1; clone size: NA; CDR3 DNA: TGTGCAAGTCGCTCCCGGGCACTAGCGGGGTTACTCTACAATGAGCAGTTCTTC; CDR3 protein: CASRSRALAGLLYNEQFF
V gene: TRBV9; D gene: TRBD2; CDR3 length: 16; J gene: TRBJ2-1; clone size: once; CDR3 DNA: TGTGCCAGCAGCGTAGGACGGACTAGTGGTTACAATGAGCAGTTCTTC; CDR3 protein: CASSVGRTSGYNEQFF
V gene: TRBV6-6; D gene: TRBD1; CDR3 length: 16; J gene: TRBJ2-2; clone size: once; CDR3 DNA: TGTGCCAGCAGTTACAATCGACAGGGGGGTCCCGGGGAGCTGTTTTTT; CDR3 protein: CASSYNRQGGPGELFF
V gene: TRBV19; D gene: TRBD1; CDR3 length: 16; J gene: TRBJ1-5; clone size: NA; CDR3 DNA: TGTGCCAGTAGTCCCGGGACAGGAGTTATCAATCAGCCCCAGCATTTT; CDR3 protein: CASSPGTGVINQPQHF
V gene: TRBV27; D gene: NA; CDR3 length: 14; J gene: TRBJ2-7; clone size: NA; CDR3 DNA: TGTGCCAGCAGTTTCACAGGACCCTCCTACGAGCAGTACTTC; CDR3 protein: CASSFTGPSYEQYF
V gene: TRBV28; D gene: NA; CDR3 length: 17; J gene: TRBJ1-3; clone size: NA; CDR3 DNA: TGTGCCAGCAGTTTAAGTACAAAACAGGGATCTGGAAACACCATATATTTT; CDR3 protein: CASSLSTKQGSGNTIYF
V gene: TRBV11-2; D gene: TRBD2; CDR3 length: 17; J gene: TRBJ2-2; clone size: NA; CDR3 DNA: TGTGCCAGCAGCTCCCGCGGAGCGGGAGACCGCACCGGGGAGCTGTTTTTT; CDR3 protein: CASSSRGAGDRTGELFF
V gene: TRBV10-3; D gene: NA; CDR3 length: 15; J gene: TRBJ1-1; clone size: NA; CDR3 DNA: TGTGCCATCAGTGAGTCGAAAGGGGATCGGACTGAAGCTTTCTTT; CDR3 protein: CAISESKGDRTEAFF
V gene: TRBV28; D gene: TRBD1; CDR3 length: 13; J gene: TRBJ2-5; clone size: NA; CDR3 DNA: TGTGCCAGCTCGACAGGGGCCCGAGAGACCCAGTACTTC; CDR3 protein: CASSTGARETQYF
V gene: TRBV6-1; D gene: TRBD1; CDR3 length: 19; J gene: TRBJ1-3; clone size: NA; CDR3 DNA: TGTGCCAGCAGTGCTAGTGGAGGGGGCAAGTTCCTCTCTGGAAACACCATATATTTT; CDR3 protein: CASSASGGGKFLSGNTIYF
V gene: TRBV5-1; D gene: TRBD2; CDR3 length: 15; J gene: TRBJ2-1; clone size: NA; CDR3 DNA: TGCGCCAGCAGCCTGGGGACTAGCGGATACAATGAGCAGTTCTTC; CDR3 protein: CASSLGTSGYNEQFF
V gene: TRBV5-1; D gene: NA; CDR3 length: 14; J gene: TRBJ2-7; clone size: few; CDR3 DNA: TGCGCCAGCAGCTTGGCCCGGCAGGGTGGCGAGCAGTACTTC; CDR3 protein: CASSLARQGGEQYF
V gene: TRBV5-6; D gene: NA; CDR3 length: 15; J gene: TRBJ1-3; clone size: NA; CDR3 DNA: TGTGCCAGCAGCGTGGACTTCACCTCTGGAAACACCATATATTTT; CDR3 protein: CASSVDFTSGNTIYF
V gene: TRBV6-1; D gene: NA; CDR3 length: 15; J gene: TRBJ2-1; clone size: NA; CDR3 DNA: TGTGCCAGCAGCGAGGGGGGGCCGGGTTGGAATGAGCAGTTCTTC; CDR3 protein: CASSEGGPGWNEQFF
V gene: TRBV5-1; D gene: TRBD1; CDR3 length: 17; J gene: TRBJ1-3; clone size: NA; CDR3 DNA: TGCGCCAGCAGCTTAACCGGGACAGCCTTCTCTGGAAACACCATATATTTT; CDR3 protein: CASSLTGTAFSGNTIYF
V gene: TRBV9; D gene: TRBD2; CDR3 length: 17; J gene: TRBJ2-1; clone size: once; CDR3 DNA: TGTGCCAGCAGCCCCCGGGGTAGCGGGATCGGCTACAATGAGCAGTTCTTC; CDR3 protein: CASSPRGSGIGYNEQFF
V gene: TRBV5-4; D gene: NA; CDR3 length: 16; J gene: TRBJ1-1; clone size: NA; CDR3 DNA: TGTGCCAGCAGCTCCCAGACACACAGGGTGGGGACTGAAGCTTTCTTT; CDR3 protein: CASSSQTHRVGTEAFF
V gene: TRBV18; D gene: NA; CDR3 length: 15; J gene: TRBJ1-1; clone size: NA; CDR3 DNA: TGTGCCAGCTCACCAGAGGGGGTGCGGGACACTGAAGCTTTCTTT; CDR3 protein: CASSPEGVRDTEAFF
V gene: TRBV7-8; D gene: NA; CDR3 length: 15; J gene: TRBJ1-1; clone size: NA; CDR3 DNA: TGTGCCAGCAGCTTAGTGGGGGCCATGAACACTGAAGCTTTCTTT; CDR3 protein: CASSLVGAMNTEAFF
V gene: TRBV6-1; D gene: TRBD1; CDR3 length: 14; J gene: TRBJ1-2; clone size: NA; CDR3 DNA: TGTGCCAGCAGTGAATCTCGGGACAGGAACGGCTACACCTTC; CDR3 protein: CASSESRDRNGYTF
V gene: TRBV2; D gene: NA; CDR3 length: 15; J gene: TRBJ2-3; clone size: NA; CDR3 DNA: TGTGCCAGCAGTACCCAGGGGTTGCGGACAGATACGCAGTATTTT; CDR3 protein: CASSTQGLRTDTQYF
V gene: TRBV5-6; D gene: NA; CDR3 length: 14; J gene: TRBJ2-7; clone size: NA; CDR3 DNA: TGTGCCAGCAGCTTCCGGGACATACCCTACGAGCAGTACTTC; CDR3 protein: CASSFRDIPYEQYF
V gene: TRBV19; D gene: NA; CDR3 length: 12; J gene: TRBJ1-2; clone size: NA; CDR3 DNA: TGTGCCAGTAGTCTGATCGGGGTCGGCTACACCTTC; CDR3 protein: CASSLIGVGYTF
V gene: TRBV2; D gene: NA; CDR3 length: 14; J gene: TRBJ1-1; clone size: NA; CDR3 DNA: TGTGCCAGCAGGGGCGGACAGTGGGGCACTGAAGCTTTCTTT; CDR3 protein: CASRGGQWGTEAFF
V gene: TRBV5-6; D gene: NA; CDR3 length: 14; J gene: TRBJ2-7; clone size: once; CDR3 DNA: TGTGCCAGCAGCTCCTCCCAGGGGGGCTACGAGCAGTACTTC; CDR3 protein: CASSSSQGGYEQYF
V gene: TRBV29-1; D gene: TRBD1; CDR3 length: 14; J gene: TRBJ1-2; clone size: NA; CDR3 DNA: TGCAGCGCCGTGAGGGACAGGGAGAACCGAGGCTACACCTTC; CDR3 protein: CSAVRDRENRGYTF
V gene: TRBV11-2; D gene: NA; CDR3 length: 17; J gene: TRBJ2-3; clone size: NA; CDR3 DNA: TGTGCCAGCAGCTGGGATCGGGCGGGTAAAAGCACAGATACGCAGTATTTT; CDR3 protein: CASSWDRAGKSTDTQYF
V gene: TRBV7-6; D gene: TRBD1; CDR3 length: 15; J gene: TRBJ1-6; clone size: NA; CDR3 DNA: TGTGCCAGCAGCAACTCCGGGACAGGGTCCTCACCCCTCCACTTT; CDR3 protein: CASSNSGTGSSPLHF
V gene: TRBV10-3; D gene: NA; CDR3 length: 15; J gene: TRBJ2-3; clone size: NA; CDR3 DNA: TGTGCCATCAGTGAGTCGGGAGACAGGCAAGATACGCAGTATTTT; CDR3 protein: CAISESGDRQDTQYF
V gene: TRBV7-9; D gene: NA; CDR3 length: 16; J gene: TRBJ2-3; clone size: NA; CDR3 DNA: TGTGCCAGCAGCCGACACTCGGGGTTGTCCGCAGATACGCAGTATTTT; CDR3 protein: CASSRHSGLSADTQYF
V gene: TRBV27; D gene: NA; CDR3 length: 15; J gene: TRBJ2-3; clone size: NA; CDR3 DNA: TGTGCCAGCAGTGGAAGGGGGGGCAGCACAGATACGCAGTATTTT; CDR3 protein: CASSGRGGSTDTQYF
V gene: TRBV6-5; D gene: TRBD2; CDR3 length: 15; J gene: TRBJ2-3; clone size: NA; CDR3 DNA: TGTGCCAGCAGTTACTCGGTGGCGGGGGGGGGTACGCAGTATTTT; CDR3 protein: CASSYSVAGGGTQYF
V gene: TRBV6-5; D gene: NA; CDR3 length: 15; J gene: TRBJ2-7; clone size: NA; CDR3 DNA: TGTGCCAGCAGAAACTACCCGGAGGGAAACTACGAGCAGTACTTC; CDR3 protein: CASRNYPEGNYEQYF
V gene: TRBV11-2; D gene: TRBD2; CDR3 length: 18; J gene: TRBJ2-3; clone size: NA; CDR3 DNA: TGTGCCAGCAGCTTAGGGGCTGATGGCGGGGGGGGCACAGATACGCAGTATTTT; CDR3 protein: CASSLGADGGGGTDTQYF
V gene: TRBV29-1; D gene: NA; CDR3 length: 12; J gene: TRBJ1-1; clone size: NA; CDR3 DNA: TGCAGCGTTGAGAGGTTGAACACTGAAGCTTTCTTT; CDR3 protein: CSVERLNTEAFF
V gene: TRBV7-2; D gene: TRBD2; CDR3 length: 14; J gene: TRBJ2-1; clone size: NA; CDR3 DNA: TGTGCCAGCAGCTCCCGGGGGGGCTACAATGAGCAGTTCTTC; CDR3 protein: CASSSRGGYNEQFF
V gene: TRBV7-2; D gene: TRBD1; CDR3 length: 15; J gene: TRBJ2-3; clone size: NA; CDR3 DNA: TGTGCCAGCAGCCGAGACAGGGGAGGAACAGATACGCAGTATTTT; CDR3 protein: CASSRDRGGTDTQYF
V gene: TRBV27; D gene: NA; CDR3 length: 14; J gene: TRBJ1-5; clone size: few; CDR3 DNA: TGTGCCAGCAGCCTCCGGATCGGGGGGCAGCCCCAGCATTTT; CDR3 protein: CASSLRIGGQPQHF
V gene: TRBV7-2; D gene: NA; CDR3 length: 16; J gene: TRBJ1-5; clone size: NA; CDR3 DNA: TGTGCCAGCAGCTTAGTGTTTGGCGGGGGTAATCAGCCCCAGCATTTT; CDR3 protein: CASSLVFGGGNQPQHF
V gene: TRBV28; D gene: NA; CDR3 length: 13; J gene: TRBJ1-2; clone size: NA; CDR3 DNA: TGTGCCAGCACCCCTGTGCAGGGGAGAGGCTACACCTTC; CDR3 protein: CASTPVQGRGYTF
V gene: TRBV5-4; D gene: TRBD1; CDR3 length: 13; J gene: TRBJ1-4; clone size: few; CDR3 DNA: TGTGCCAGCAGCTTGGACAGGGGAGGAAAACTGTTTTTT; CDR3 protein: CASSLDRGGKLFF
V gene: TRBV4-3; D gene: TRBD1; CDR3 length: 16; J gene: TRBJ2-7; clone size: NA; CDR3 DNA: TGCGCCAGCAGCCAAGACCTGGGACAGGGGGCCTACGAGCAGTACTTC; CDR3 protein: CASSQDLGQGAYEQYF
V gene: TRBV4-1; D gene: NA; CDR3 length: 15; J gene: TRBJ2-7; clone size: NA; CDR3 DNA: TGCGCCAGCAGCCAGGCGCAGGGTCAAGACTACGAGCAGTACTTC; CDR3 protein: CASSQAQGQDYEQYF
V gene: TRBV18; D gene: TRBD1; CDR3 length: 15; J gene: TRBJ1-2; clone size: NA; CDR3 DNA: TGTGCCAGCTCAGTACAGGGGGACTTTAACTATGGCTACACCTTC; CDR3 protein: CASSVQGDFNYGYTF
V gene: TRBV19; D gene: NA; CDR3 length: 13; J gene: TRBJ1-6; clone size: few; CDR3 DNA: TGTGCCAGTGTCAACGGAGTTAATTCACCCCTCCACTTT; CDR3 protein: CASVNGVNSPLHF
V gene: TRBV9; D gene: TRBD2; CDR3 length: 15; J gene: TRBJ2-3; clone size: NA; CDR3 DNA: TGTGCCAGCAGCGGACCGGGACTACTCACAGATACGCAGTATTTT; CDR3 protein: CASSGPGLLTDTQYF
V gene: TRBV4-1; D gene: TRBD1; CDR3 length: 17; J gene: TRBJ1-5; clone size: NA; CDR3 DNA: TGCGCCAGCAGCCAAGATCCGATCACAGGGGTCTCGCAGCCCCAGCATTTT; CDR3 protein: CASSQDPITGVSQPQHF
V gene: TRBV7-2; D gene: NA; CDR3 length: 18; J gene: TRBJ1-2; clone size: NA; CDR3 DNA: TGTGCCAGCAGCTTATTTACCGGGGATTCACTCTCAGACTATGGCTACACCTTC; CDR3 protein: CASSLFTGDSLSDYGYTF
V gene: TRBV5-1; D gene: NA; CDR3 length: 16; J gene: TRBJ1-4; clone size: NA; CDR3 DNA: TGCGCCAGCAGCCCTCACTTGGGGGGAGGCGAGGAAAAACTGTTTTTT; CDR3 protein: CASSPHLGGGEEKLFF
V gene: TRBV28; D gene: NA; CDR3 length: 17; J gene: TRBJ1-2; clone size: once; CDR3 DNA: TGTGCCAGCAGTTTAGAAGGTGGGGCAGGGGATAACTATGGCTACACCTTC; CDR3 protein: CASSLEGGAGDNYGYTF
V gene: TRBV14; D gene: TRBD2; CDR3 length: 19; J gene: TRBJ2-3; clone size: NA; CDR3 DNA: TGTGCCAGCAGCGAAGAATGGGCAACTAGCGGGATTATCACAGATACGCAGTATTTT; CDR3 protein: CASSEEWATSGIITDTQYF